This T cell receptor beta chain stems from a study of cytomegalovirus exposure and HLA in healthy donors (dated by TCRdb to 2015 to 2018). With respect to the entire study: In an earlier analysis of about 560 of the donors, about 270 Gb of sequence data and approximately 120 million unique TCR beta sequences from roughly 200 million T cells were reported. About 300 gigabases of sequencing data and tens of millions of unique TCR sequences were included in an early release covering 550 to 800 HLA-typed donors. Of the roughly 390 genotyped donors, approximately 83% fell in the genetic ancestry cluster associated with self-reported Caucasian donors. The study aimed to test whether cataloging public T cell receptors could reveal signatures of past pathogen exposure. The study used immunosequencing to profile the T cell repertoires of approximately 690 subjects and linked those repertoires to cytomegalovirus serostatus. In addition to the first cohort of 650 to 750 subjects, a separate validation cohort of 120 different subjects was used. The study combined high-throughput TCR immunosequencing, statistical association of individual TCRs with disease status, and machine learning to predict cytomegalovirus infection status. To study patterns of TCR occurrence, a later analysis re-analyzed previously published TCR beta repertoires from around 660 donors and added high-resolution HLA genotyping. Rather than drawing on any new phenotypic data, the later analysis identified candidate immune exposures from TCR beta sequences and the way those sequences occurred across donors. To decide whether each TCR beta V gene segment behaved as functional or pseudogenic, an earlier analysis of some 580 of the donors relied on high-throughput TCR beta sequencing. Donor age, sex, ethnicity and CMV serostatus were collected together with the repertoire data. Genome-wide SNP genotypes for about three fifths of the 666 donors were used in a later genetic analysis, which treated that subset as a discovery cohort. All discovery cohort repertoires had been generated on a single sequencing platform. Both class I and class II loci were covered by HLA typing, at four-digit resolution. The number of donors typed differed by locus, with roughly 629-640 for A, B, C, DRB1 and DQB1, around 560 for DQA1, nearly 610 for DPA1, and roughly 450 for DPB1. Five DR-DQ haplotypes were handled as single units for association and clustering, since linkage in the cohort was strong. On average, over 200,000 unique TCR beta nucleotide sequences were sequenced per donor among several hundred genotyped donors of the cohort, with roughly 20% of those sequences being non-productive.

Library creation used the immunoSEQ multiplex PCR assay. For the multiplex PCR, a mixture combining 60 forward primers for TCR Vbeta segments and 13 reverse primers for TCR Jbeta segments was used. The CDR3 region of rearranged TCR beta genes was amplified from genomic DNA with a multiplex PCR assay. The Illumina HiSeq System was used to sequence the amplified TCR beta libraries as 87-base-pair reads. In the paper's pipeline: A later analysis counted tens of millions of unique TCR beta chains across the 666 repertoires, and 9.5 million to 11 million of these chains were shared by at least two donors. To remove PCR and sequencing errors, raw reads were error-corrected and collapsed into unique sequences using a nearest-neighbor algorithm that merged closely related sequences. CDR3 sequences were aligned to IMGT reference sequences to assign V, D and J gene segments. Each retained sequence needed at least a six-nucleotide match to both a V gene segment and a J gene segment. A rearrangement counted as productive if the CDR3 had no stop codons and remained in frame with V and J, and every other rearrangement counted as non-productive. Following IMGT convention, CDR3 was defined as the stretch from the second conserved V-encoded cysteine up to the conserved J-encoded phenylalanine. The earlier analysis of approximately 590 of the donors excluded any sequence lacking an unambiguous match to a single V gene segment. In an earlier analysis of several hundred of the donors, V segments were called functional above 56.7% productive rearrangements and were called segregating when the between-donor standard deviation exceeded 5%. A statistical classification framework was built to diagnose cytomegalovirus status from the catalog of TCR beta chain sequences. V and J gene assignment, in a later analysis, came from comparing TCR nucleotide sequences with IMGT/GENE-DB human TR gene sequences. In a later analysis, CDR3 sequences and most-parsimonious VDJ recombination scenarios were assigned using the TCRdist pipeline. In a later analysis, each TCR beta chain was defined by its CDR3 amino acid sequence together with its V-gene family, and reads without a unique V-gene family were excluded. As a way to deal with suspected cross-contamination and a sequencing artifact, a later analysis dropped 450 to 600 nucleotide sequences that were highly shared and had low generation probability. A later analysis calculated a clonal expansion index for each public chain from normalized within-repertoire ranks of inferred template counts. Generation probabilities in a later analysis came from a VDJ recombination model fitted to out-of-frame rearrangements, and those results were checked against IGoR. In a later analysis, TCR-TCR, TCR-HLA and TCR-CMV co-occurrence was scored with hypergeometric tests, and a repertoire-size bias correction was applied to TCR pairs. To estimate false discovery rates, a later analysis permuted the HLA or CMV assignments 20 times. In a later analysis, co-occurring TCRs were grouped with DBSCAN, and TCRdist sequence similarity was added when clustering was performed within HLA-allele-positive subsets. For co-occurrence clustering, repertoires with fewer than 30,000 or more than 120,000 public chains were excluded, along with roughly 5 repertoires with anomalous nucleotide sharing. The source is immuneACCESS, and TCRdb retained only in-frame sequences with V and J called. Part of the clones is not carried over; for the studies checked, unresolved V genes explain less than half of this, and the remainder is unexplained. V, J and clone size reflect that table, while D and trimming were determined from the DNA. A total of over 150,000 clones appear in this sample, roughly 80% of them only once. The top ten clonotypes cover approximately 3% of the sample.

With respect to this clone: Which antigen it targets is not known. Per-base qualities were not stored, and no clone one base away is much larger.

Study-wide findings and limitations: A later analysis reported that several top co-occurrence clusters appeared linked to parvovirus B19, influenza, CMV and Epstein-Barr virus. Roughly uniform sequencing depth across donors was assumed in presence/absence analyses, although this assumption may not hold. In a later analysis, the rate of TCR association differed among HLA loci, with DRB1 alleles having the most associated TCRs and HLA-C alleles having the fewest. Only TCR beta chains were sequenced in this cohort, and the absence of alpha or paired-chain data limited detectable features. Because counts were too low, roughly 16 rarely observed V segments, including chromosome 9 orphons, were left out of the earlier analysis of over 550 of the donors. For the cohort, immune exposure information was limited to CMV serostatus. The authors suggested that the approach could potentially be generalized to other disease states and immunological phenotypes. A cluster of highly shared sequence variants was judged likely to represent a technical artifact of the sequencing pipeline. Broadly in line with IMGT annotations, most TCR beta V segments showed up in productive rearrangements about 87% or about 30% of the time in an earlier analysis of several hundred of the donors. In vitro tests confirmed that a few of the cytomegalovirus-associated TCR beta chains recognize cytomegalovirus antigens. Because some donors lacked HLA typing at each locus, the association tests relied only on the typed subset. Across donors, most TCR sequences were observed very rarely, whereas some public TCRs were present in many individuals. The 87-base-pair reads could not distinguish some IMGT-functional V segments, including TRBV6-2 and TRBV6-3, so those segments were excluded. Compared with the 666-donor mean, donors in an Asian-associated ancestry cluster had fewer N-insertions in productive TCRs, according to a later genetic analysis. A later analysis associated about 17,000 TCR beta sequences with specific HLA alleles at a false discovery rate of 0.05. In a later genetic analysis, a missense DCLRE1C variant was associated with V-gene and J-gene trimming of TCR beta chains, and the association was replicated in an independent cohort. The classifier was reported to diagnose cytomegalovirus status with high specificity and sensitivity in both the original and validation cohorts. When HLA alleles, especially DR and DQ, strongly co-occurred, attributing TCR associations to individual alleles was difficult. The study listed 150 to 200 TCR beta chains as associated with cytomegalovirus. According to a later analysis, most CMV-associated TCR beta chains appeared to be HLA-restricted, and the HLA associations seemed to be driven largely by CMV exposure. Correlated functional status among segregating V segments might be attributable to linkage disequilibrium, but an unknown experimental factor could not be ruled out. A further reported finding was that TCR beta sequences accurately predicted the HLA-A and HLA-B alleles for most subjects in the first cohort. In a later analysis, HLA-associated TCR beta chains showed more clonal expansion and lower generation probabilities than non-associated chains that were equally common.

CDR1 and CDR2 (LNHDA, SQIVND) derive from the germline V gene (reference sequence). Taken from cysteine to phenylalanine, the CDR3 has 15 residues. The read is trimmed to its CDR3 DNA, 45 bases read in frame from base 1. V is pruned by 5 bases and J by 5 bases, leaving 6 bases of the junction without a gene match. The cohort was made up of approximately 670 healthy bone marrow donors. At the time of sampling, all cohort members were nominally healthy, though unrecorded immune exposures were likely present. The donor was CMV seronegative and was included in the group of a few hundred seronegative cohort members. Each donor provided a peripheral blood sample, and peripheral blood mononuclear cells were used for TCR beta sequencing. The Qiagen DNeasy Blood Extraction Kit was used to extract genomic DNA from the blood cell samples.

This clonotype originated in a woman in her twenties or thirties in good health and CMV-seronegative. Recombination connected TRBV19 to TRBJ2-1; 10 bases in the junction line up with TRBD2. The sample taken for sequencing was PBMCs. The DNA sequence is given as TGTGCCAGTAGTGCACTAGCGGGGCTTAACAATGAGCAGTTCTTC. Its protein reads: CASSALAGLNNEQFF.